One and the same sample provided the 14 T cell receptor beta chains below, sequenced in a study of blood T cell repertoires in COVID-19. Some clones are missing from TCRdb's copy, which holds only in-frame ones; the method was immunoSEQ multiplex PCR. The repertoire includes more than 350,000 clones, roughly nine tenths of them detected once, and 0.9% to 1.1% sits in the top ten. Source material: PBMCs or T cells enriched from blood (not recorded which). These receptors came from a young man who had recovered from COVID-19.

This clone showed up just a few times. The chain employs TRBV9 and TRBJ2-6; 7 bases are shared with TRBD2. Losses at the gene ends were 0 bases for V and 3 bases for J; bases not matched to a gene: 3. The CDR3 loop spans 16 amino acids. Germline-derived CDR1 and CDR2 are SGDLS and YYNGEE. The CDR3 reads CASSVDGGYGANVLTF. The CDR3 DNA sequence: TGTGCCAGCAGCGTAGACGGGGGGTATGGGGCCAACGTCCTGACTTTC.

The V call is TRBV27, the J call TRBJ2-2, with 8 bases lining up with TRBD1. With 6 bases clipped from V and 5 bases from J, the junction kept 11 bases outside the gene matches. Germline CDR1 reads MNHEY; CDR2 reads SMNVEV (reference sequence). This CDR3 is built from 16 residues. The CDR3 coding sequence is TGTGCCAGCAGCCCGGGGACAGGACCGGGGACCGGGGAGCTGTTTTTT. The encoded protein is CASSPGTGPGTGELFF.

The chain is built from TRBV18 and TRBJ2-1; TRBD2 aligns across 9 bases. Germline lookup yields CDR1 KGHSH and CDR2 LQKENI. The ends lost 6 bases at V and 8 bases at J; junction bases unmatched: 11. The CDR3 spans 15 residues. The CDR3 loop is CASSPRVAGDDEQFF. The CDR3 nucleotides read TGTGCCAGCTCCCCCCGGGTAGCGGGAGACGATGAGCAGTTCTTC.

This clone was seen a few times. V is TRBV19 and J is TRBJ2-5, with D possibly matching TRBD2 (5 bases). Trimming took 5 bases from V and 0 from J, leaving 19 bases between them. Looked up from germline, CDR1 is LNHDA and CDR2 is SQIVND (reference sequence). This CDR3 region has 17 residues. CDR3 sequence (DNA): TGTGCCAGTAGTCGATCGGGAACGCTCGTTGACCAAGAGACCCAGTACTTC. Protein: CASSRSGTLVDQETQYF.

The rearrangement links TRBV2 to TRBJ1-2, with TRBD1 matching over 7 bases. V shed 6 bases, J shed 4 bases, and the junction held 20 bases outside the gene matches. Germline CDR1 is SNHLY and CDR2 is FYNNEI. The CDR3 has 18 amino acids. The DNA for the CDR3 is TGTGCCAGCAGCAAAATACGGAACACAGGGACAGAAAGCTATGGCTACACCTTC. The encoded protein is CASSKIRNTGTESYGYTF.

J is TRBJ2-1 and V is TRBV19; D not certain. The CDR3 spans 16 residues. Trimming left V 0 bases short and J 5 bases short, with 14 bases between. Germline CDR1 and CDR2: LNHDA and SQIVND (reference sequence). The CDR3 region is CASSIDPAGWNNEQFF. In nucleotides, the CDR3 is TGTGCCAGTAGTATAGACCCCGCCGGGTGGAACAATGAGCAGTTCTTC.

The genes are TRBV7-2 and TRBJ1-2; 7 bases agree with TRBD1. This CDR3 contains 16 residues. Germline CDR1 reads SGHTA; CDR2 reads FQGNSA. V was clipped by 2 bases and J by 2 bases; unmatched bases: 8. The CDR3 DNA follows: TGTGCCAGCAGCTTATTGGGTAGGGGGCAGAACTATGGCTACACCTTC. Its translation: CASSLLGRGQNYGYTF. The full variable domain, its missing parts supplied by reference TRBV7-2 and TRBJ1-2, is GAGVSQSPSNKVTEKGKDVELRCDPISGHTALYWYRQSLGQGLEFLIYFQGNSAPDKSGLPSDRFSAERTGGSVSTLTIQRTQQEDSAVYLCASSLLGRGQNYGYTFGSGTRLTVV.

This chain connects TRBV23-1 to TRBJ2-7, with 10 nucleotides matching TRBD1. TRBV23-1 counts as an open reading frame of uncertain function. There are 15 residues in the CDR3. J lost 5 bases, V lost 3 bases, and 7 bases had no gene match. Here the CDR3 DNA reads TGCGCCAGCAGTCATATCCGGGACAGGGGCCACGAGCAGTACTTC. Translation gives CASSHIRDRGHEQYF.

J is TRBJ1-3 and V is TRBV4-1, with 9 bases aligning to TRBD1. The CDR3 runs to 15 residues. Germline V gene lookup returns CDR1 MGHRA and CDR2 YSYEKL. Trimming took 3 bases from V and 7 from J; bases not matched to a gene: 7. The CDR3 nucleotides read TGCGCCAGCAGCCACCGGACAGGGGCTAGTAACACCATATATTTT. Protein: CASSHRTGASNTIYF.

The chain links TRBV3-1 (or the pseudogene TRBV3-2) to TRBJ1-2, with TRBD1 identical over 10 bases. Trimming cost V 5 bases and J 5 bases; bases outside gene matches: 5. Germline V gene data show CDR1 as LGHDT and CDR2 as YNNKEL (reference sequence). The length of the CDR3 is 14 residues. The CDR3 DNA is TGTGCCAGCAGCGAAGGGACAGGGGTGTATGGCTACACCTTC. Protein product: CASSEGTGVYGYTF.

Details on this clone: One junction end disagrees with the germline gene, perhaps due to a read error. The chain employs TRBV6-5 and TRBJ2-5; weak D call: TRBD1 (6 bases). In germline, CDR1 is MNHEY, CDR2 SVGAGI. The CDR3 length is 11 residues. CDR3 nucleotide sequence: TGTGCCAGCAGTTACGACGGACAGAGTCACTTC. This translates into CASSYDGQSHF.

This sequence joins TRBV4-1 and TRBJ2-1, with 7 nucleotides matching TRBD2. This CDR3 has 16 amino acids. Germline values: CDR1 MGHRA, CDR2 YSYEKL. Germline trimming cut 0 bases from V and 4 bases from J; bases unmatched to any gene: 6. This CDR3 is CASSQEITGGYNEQFF. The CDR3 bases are TGCGCCAGCAGCCAAGAGATAACGGGGGGTTACAATGAGCAGTTCTTC.

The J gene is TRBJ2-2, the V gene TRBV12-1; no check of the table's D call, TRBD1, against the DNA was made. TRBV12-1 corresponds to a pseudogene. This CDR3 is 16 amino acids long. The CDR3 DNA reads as TGTGCCAGCAGCCTGTTCGGACAGGGAAGGACCGGGGAGCTGTTTTTT. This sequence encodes CASSLFGQGRTGELFF.

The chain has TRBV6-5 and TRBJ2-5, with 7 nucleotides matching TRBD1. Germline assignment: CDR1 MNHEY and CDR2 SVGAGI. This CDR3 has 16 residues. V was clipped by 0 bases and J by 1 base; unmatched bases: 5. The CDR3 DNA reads TGTGCCAGCAGTTACTCGACTTCAGGGGGCCAAGAGACCCAGTACTTC. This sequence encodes CASSYSTSGGQETQYF.